The TCR beta chain described here comes from a study of blood T cell repertoires in COVID-19. The overall study: The analysed material was cDNA or gDNA that came from T cells, B-cell-depleted T cells, or PBMCs.

In Seattle, patients joined the study during active infection and were tracked longitudinally. Here immunoSEQ multiplex PCR was the method, and the copy in TCRdb shows in-frame clones only, minus some. Among fewer than 200,000 clones, roughly 82% were seen once, and the ten largest hold under 9%. The CDR3 length is 14 residues. V lost 0 bases, J lost 7 bases, and 1 base stayed unmatched. Germline V gives CDR1 SGDLS, CDR2 YYNGEE. This sequence joins TRBV9 and TRBJ2-1; 10 bases agree with TRBD1. This sequence was found in a woman aged 40 to 50 with COVID-19, enrolled during active disease. The specimen was peripheral blood. The CDR3: CASSVGGQGNEQFF. The CDR3 coding sequence is TGTGCCAGCAGCGTAGGGGGACAGGGGAATGAGCAGTTCTTC. Full variable domain (rest looked up from reference TRBV9 and TRBJ2-1): DSGVTQTPKHLITATGQRVTLRCSPRSGDLSVYWYQQSLDQGLQFLIQYYNGEERAKGNILERFSAQQFPDLHSELNLSSLELGDSALYFCASSVGGQGNEQFFGPGTRLTVL.